One and the same sample provided the 25 T cell receptor beta chains below, sequenced in a study of blood T cell repertoires in COVID-19. Sequencing used immunoSEQ multiplex PCR; TCRdb keeps in-frame clones, though not all of them. The sample lists about 210,000 clones; around 91% were seen once. Material for sequencing was peripheral blood. The receptor source for this set is a woman in her 40s with acute or convalescent COVID-19.

The J gene is TRBJ2-5, the V gene TRBV5-1; D not resolved. This CDR3 spans 16 amino acids. Germline-derived CDR1 and CDR2 are SGHRS and YFSETQ. Between the trimmed V and J ends, which lost 4 bases and 2 bases, there was a span of 18 bases. The CDR3, as DNA: TGCGCCAGCAGCCCCCAGGCACTTCTGGGTCAAGAGACCCAGTACTTC. Its protein is CASSPQALLGQETQYF.

The chain uses TRBV12-3 or TRBV12-4 and TRBJ1-1; TRBD1 matches 7 bases. Trimming removed 6 bases from V and 3 bases from J; junction bases left unmatched: 4. The CDR3 contains 13 residues. The CDR3 protein is CASSSQGDTEAFF. In DNA form, the CDR3 reads TGTGCCAGCAGCTCTCAGGGGGACACTGAAGCTTTCTTT.

The J gene is TRBJ1-5, the V gene TRBV18; 7 positions match TRBD1. The CDR3 is 15 residues long. The J segment lost 3 bases and the V segment lost 3 bases, leaving 5 bases of the junction unmatched. Per the germline V gene, CDR1 is KGHSH and CDR2 is LQKENI. The CDR3 reads CASSPGGQHNQPQHF. In nucleotides, the CDR3 is TGTGCCAGCTCACCGGGGGGACAGCACAATCAGCCCCAGCATTTT.

This sequence joins TRBV11-3 and TRBJ2-2; D remains ambiguous. V gave up 5 bases and J gave up 4 bases, with 8 bases separating them. In germline, CDR1 is SGHNT, CDR2 YENEEA. The CDR3 runs 13 residues. The CDR3 DNA is TGTGCCAGCAGCCCGAGCCGCACCGGGGAGCTGTTTTTT. It translates to CASSPSRTGELFF.

This chain joins TRBV2 and TRBJ2-5; D might be TRBD1 (5 bases). Looked up from germline, CDR1 is SNHLY and CDR2 is FYNNEI. The CDR3 is 14 residues long. V shed 3 bases and J shed 5 bases, with 13 bases lying between them. CDR3 nucleotides: TGTGCCAGCAGTGACAGGGAAGTCGGGGAGACCCAGTACTTC. Protein: CASSDREVGETQYF. Full variable domain (outside the CDR3, taken from reference TRBV2 and TRBJ2-5): EPEVTQTPSHQVTQMGQEVILRCVPISNHLYFYWYRQILGQKVEFLVSFYNNEISEKSEIFDDQFSVERPDGSNFTLKIRSTKLEDSAMYFCASSDREVGETQYFGPGTRLLVL.

The chain carries TRBV4-1 and TRBJ1-3; D not resolved. This CDR3 region has 12 residues. V was pared by 5 bases and J by 3 bases, with 5 bases between. Germline CDR1 is MGHRA and CDR2 is YSYEKL. The CDR3 region has the DNA TGCGCCAGCAGCGGGCTTGGAAACACCATATATTTT. Its translation is CASSGLGNTIYF.

The genes are TRBV6-1 and TRBJ2-7, with TRBD1 identical over 8 bases. Germline V CDR1 and CDR2: MNHNS, SASEGT. Trimming cost V 8 bases and J 0 bases; bases outside gene matches: 6. The length of the CDR3 is 14 residues. The CDR3 DNA follows: TGTGCCAGCCGCGGGACAGGCACCTCCTACGAGCAGTACGTC. Translating gives CASRGTGTSYEQYV.

Only one count was recorded for this clone. The chain is built from TRBV21-1 and TRBJ1-5; TRBD1 is the table's D call, not checked against the DNA. TRBV21-1 is noted as a pseudogene. The CDR3 length is 16 residues. The CDR3 bases are TGTGCCAGCAGCAAAGTCCCAGGGGGCTCTTGTCAGCCCCAGCATTTT. As protein: CASSKVPGGSCQPQHF.

The rearrangement links TRBV2 to TRBJ2-6; 10 bases match TRBD1. V lost 7 bases to trimming and J lost 0 bases; unmatched junction nucleotides: 6. There are 17 residues in the CDR3. Germline CDR1 is SNHLY and CDR2 is FYNNEI. CDR3 sequence reads: CASKAGTGVSGANVLTF. The CDR3, as DNA: TGTGCCAGCAAAGCCGGGACAGGGGTCTCTGGGGCCAACGTCCTGACTTTC.

The chain is built from TRBV11-2 and TRBJ1-6; D remains unclear. The CDR3 runs 19 residues. V lost 3 bases and J 0 bases, leaving 18 bases between the germline ends. CDR1 is SGHAT, CDR2 FQNNGV, per germline. The CDR3 DNA sequence: TGTGCCAGCAGCTTTTACAGACGGGATATTAGCTCCTATAATTCACCCCTCCACTTT. Protein product: CASSFYRRDISSYNSPLHF.

CDR3 coding DNA: TGTGCCAGCAGCGCCGAGCAGGTCTATGGCTACACCTTC. This encodes CASSAEQVYGYTF. V and J are TRBV2 and TRBJ1-2; D is unclear. The germline CDR1 and CDR2 sequences are SNHLY and FYNNEI. This CDR3 has 13 amino acids. V lost 6 bases and J lost 4, with 12 bases in between.

The chain combines TRBV7-8 with TRBJ1-1; 7 bases match TRBD1. Trimming cost V 5 bases and J 9 bases; bases outside gene matches: 12. The germline V gene has CDR1 SGHVS and CDR2 FQNEAQ. This CDR3 is built from 14 residues. CDR3 nucleotide sequence: TGTGCCAGCAGCACTACCGGGACAGCCGGAAAAGCTTTCTTT. Its protein product is CASSTTGTAGKAFF.

The chain couples TRBV6-1 to TRBJ1-5, with D maybe TRBD1 (5 bases). The CDR3 extends over 12 amino acids. Germline CDR1 MNHNS, CDR2 SASEGT. Trimming pared 1 base from V and 9 bases from J, leaving 7 bases between. In DNA form, the CDR3 reads TGTGCCAGCAGTGAAGGGGGCGGGCCCCAGCATTTT. The encoded protein is CASSEGGGPQHF.

The DNA of the CDR3 is TGTGCCAGCAGCGTAGCCGGGACAGGGAGGACTGAAGCTTTCTTT. It yields the protein CASSVAGTGRTEAFF. The chain has TRBV9 and TRBJ1-1; 9 bases match TRBD1. CDR3 length: 15 amino acids. With V trimmed by 0 bases and J by 5 bases, 5 bases remained unmatched. Germline CDR1 reads SGDLS; CDR2 reads YYNGEE.

V and J are TRBV5-5 and TRBJ2-3; D is perhaps TRBD2 (5 bases). The CDR3 extends over 14 amino acids. Trimming shortened V by 4 bases and J by 3 bases, and 12 bases separated the two germline ends. Germline V CDR1 and CDR2: SGHKS, YYEKEE (reference sequence). DNA of the CDR3: TGTGCCAGCAGCCTTGAATGGAGGACAGATACGCAGTATTTT. As protein: CASSLEWRTDTQYF.

This chain links TRBV19 with TRBJ2-5; TRBD2 matches 8 bases. CDR1 LNHDA and CDR2 SQIVND come from the germline V gene (reference sequence). The junction had 9 bases not matched to a gene; V was cut back by 4 bases and J by 5 bases. The CDR3 runs 15 residues. The CDR3 region has the DNA TGTGCCAGTAGTACGGGTTCGGGGGGGCGTGAGACCCAGTACTTC. It is translated as CASSTGSGGRETQYF.

The CDR3 coding sequence is TGTGCCAGCAGCTTCGGCGGGGCTTGGGTGGATACGCAGTATTTT. This sequence encodes CASSFGGAWVDTQYF. The chain has TRBV5-6 and TRBJ2-3; D is possibly TRBD2 (6 bases). With 2 bases removed from V and 6 bases from J, the gap between germline ends came to 16 bases. Germline values: CDR1 SGHDT, CDR2 YYEEEE. There are 15 residues in the CDR3.

The CDR3 DNA follows: TGTGCCAGCACGTGGACAGGGGCCAATCAGCCCCAGCATTTT. The encoded protein is CASTWTGANQPQHF. This sequence joins TRBV6-5 and TRBJ1-5; 9 bases agree with TRBD1. The ends lost 7 bases at V and 3 bases at J; junction bases unmatched: 4. CDR1 is MNHEY, CDR2 SVGAGI, per germline. The CDR3 runs to 14 residues.

J is TRBJ1-5 and V is TRBV4-1, with D possibly TRBD1 on 6 matching bases. The CDR3 is 16 amino acids. Trimming left V 0 bases short and J 2 bases short, with 11 bases between. Germline V CDR1 and CDR2: MGHRA, YSYEKL. Here the CDR3 reads CASSQEAGAGNQPQHF. The CDR3 bases are TGCGCCAGCAGCCAAGAAGCGGGGGCAGGCAATCAGCCCCAGCATTTT.

The rearrangement uses TRBV19 and TRBJ1-1, with TRBD1 matching over 7 bases. There are 15 residues in the CDR3. The germline V gene encodes CDR1 LNHDA and CDR2 SQIVND (reference sequence). The V segment lost 4 bases and the J segment 1 base; nucleotides outside the gene matches: 6. Here the CDR3 reads CASSRRGQGNTEAFF. CDR3 nucleotides: TGTGCCAGTAGTAGGAGGGGGCAGGGGAACACTGAAGCTTTCTTT. Looking up the rest from reference TRBV19 and TRBJ1-1 gives the full variable domain: DGGITQSPKYLFRKEGQNVTLSCEQNLNHDAMYWYRQDPGQGLRLIYYSQIVNDFQKGDIAEGYSVSREKKESFPLTVTSAQKNPTAFYLCASSRRGQGNTEAFFGQGTRLTVV.

The genes are TRBV5-1 and TRBJ1-3; D unresolved. There are 15 residues in the CDR3. Trimming left V 0 bases short and J 4 bases short, with 11 bases between. CDR1 and CDR2 (germline): SGHRS, YFSETQ. This chain's CDR3 is CASSLAHAAGNTIYF. The CDR3 DNA reads as TGCGCCAGCAGCTTGGCTCATGCGGCGGGAAACACCATATATTTT. Using reference TRBV5-1 and TRBJ1-3 for the parts outside the CDR3, the full variable domain is KAGVTQTPRYLIKTRGQQVTLSCSPISGHRSVSWYQQTPGQGLQFLFEYFSETQRNKGNFPGRFSGRQFSNSRSEMNVSTLELGDSALYLCASSLAHAAGNTIYFGEGSWLTVV.

The chain combines TRBV6-5 with TRBJ2-7, with 11 nucleotides matching TRBD2. The CDR3 runs 15 residues. CDR1 is MNHEY, CDR2 SVGAGI, per germline. V lost 8 bases, J lost 0 bases, and 6 bases stayed unmatched. The CDR3 coding sequence is TGTGCCAGCCGCGAGGGACTAGCGGCCTCCTACGAGCAGTACGTC. Translation gives CASREGLAASYEQYV.

V usage is TRBV25-1 and J usage is TRBJ1-2; 9 positions agree with TRBD1. V trimming: 5 bases; J trimming: 6 bases; junction bases outside the gene matches: 4. Germline-derived CDR1 and CDR2 are MGHDK and SYGVNS. This CDR3 is built from 13 residues. The CDR3 is CASSTGGSNGYTF. As DNA, the CDR3 is TGTGCCAGCAGTACAGGGGGCAGCAATGGCTACACCTTC.

J is TRBJ2-2 and V is TRBV7-5; TRBD2 is the table's D call, not checked against the DNA. TRBV7-5 is termed a pseudogene. The CDR3 is 15 residues long. For the CDR3, the DNA is TGTGCCAGAAGCTATTGTATCGCGAACACCGGGGAGCTGTTTTTT. Translating gives CARSYCIANTGELFF.

V and J are TRBV18 and TRBJ1-1; D gene uncertain. Germline CDR1 is KGHSH and CDR2 is LQKENI. V was trimmed by 8 bases and J by 6 bases, leaving 10 bases between them. This CDR3 contains 11 residues. The CDR3 DNA reads TGTGCCAGCACGAGCGAATCTGAAGCTTTCTTT. Translating gives CASTSESEAFF.